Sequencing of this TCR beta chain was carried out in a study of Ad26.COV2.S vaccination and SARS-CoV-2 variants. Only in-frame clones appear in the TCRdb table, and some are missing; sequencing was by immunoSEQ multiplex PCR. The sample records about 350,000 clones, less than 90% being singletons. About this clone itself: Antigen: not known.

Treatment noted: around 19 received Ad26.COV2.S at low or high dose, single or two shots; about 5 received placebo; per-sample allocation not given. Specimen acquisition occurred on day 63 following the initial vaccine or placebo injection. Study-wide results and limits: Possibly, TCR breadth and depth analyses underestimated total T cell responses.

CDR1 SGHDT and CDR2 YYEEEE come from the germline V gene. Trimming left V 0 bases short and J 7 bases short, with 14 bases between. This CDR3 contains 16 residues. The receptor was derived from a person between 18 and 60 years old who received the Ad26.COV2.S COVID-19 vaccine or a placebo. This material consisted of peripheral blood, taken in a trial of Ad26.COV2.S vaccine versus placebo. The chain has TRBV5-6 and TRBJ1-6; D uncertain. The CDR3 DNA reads TGTGCCAGCAGCTTGGCTGGGAAGCGGTACAATTCACCCCTCCACTTT. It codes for CASSLAGKRYNSPLHF.